This T cell receptor beta chain comes out of a study of regulatory T cells in long-lasting Graves disease. Background on the study: Antithyroid drugs had been given to newly diagnosed Graves' patients for under 3 months. General study points: The study examined only peripheral blood, not thyroid tissue. Among samples with persistent disease, TRBV28, TRBJ1-2 and TRBJ2-5 were favored.

Relying on iRepertoire HTBI primers and Arm-PCR of CDR3 regions, the team built TCR beta libraries. TCRdb reprocessed the multiplex PCR reads with MiXCR, giving one entry per CDR3 protein. The sample has 450,000 to 600,000 distinct CDR3 sequences, about 14% seen once; the top ten hold roughly a tenth. This CDR3 has 18 amino acids. Deletions cut 0 bases from V and 0 bases from J, with 15 bases between. Per the germline V gene, CDR1 is LGHDT and CDR2 is YNNKEL (reference sequence). This clonotype was detected only a few times. Antigen specificity is unknown. Sample time point: newly diagnosed GD, antithyroid drugs for less than 3 months. The TCR library was made from RNA extracted from PBMCs. This sample was shared with a second study, whose subject was T cells in Graves' hyperthyroidism and ophthalmopathy. Turning to that study: The HTBI primer set was used in a first-round RT-PCR of the TCR CDR3.

The sample consisted of peripheral blood mononuclear cells (PBMCs), taken at new diagnosis, from a patient treated with antithyroid drugs. This receptor was taken from a man between 25 and 39 years old with Graves disease. The chain employs TRBV3-1 and TRBJ1-3, with D hard to call. CDR3 nucleotide sequence: TGTGCCAGCAGCCAAGACCTTTTCAGTTACCCCTCTGGAAACACCATATATTTT. As protein: CASSQDLFSYPSGNTIYF.